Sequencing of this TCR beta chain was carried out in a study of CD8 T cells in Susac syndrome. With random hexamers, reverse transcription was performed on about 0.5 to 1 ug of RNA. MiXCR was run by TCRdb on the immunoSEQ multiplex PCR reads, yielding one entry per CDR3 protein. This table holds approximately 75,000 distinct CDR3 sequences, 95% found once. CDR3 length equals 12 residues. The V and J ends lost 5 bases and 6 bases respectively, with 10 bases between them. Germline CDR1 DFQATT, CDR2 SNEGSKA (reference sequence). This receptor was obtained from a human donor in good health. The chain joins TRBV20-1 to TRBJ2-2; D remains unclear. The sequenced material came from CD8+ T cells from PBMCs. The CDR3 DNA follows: TGCAGTGCTCCATCTCATCCCGGGGAGCTGTTTTTT. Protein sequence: CSAPSHPGELFF.